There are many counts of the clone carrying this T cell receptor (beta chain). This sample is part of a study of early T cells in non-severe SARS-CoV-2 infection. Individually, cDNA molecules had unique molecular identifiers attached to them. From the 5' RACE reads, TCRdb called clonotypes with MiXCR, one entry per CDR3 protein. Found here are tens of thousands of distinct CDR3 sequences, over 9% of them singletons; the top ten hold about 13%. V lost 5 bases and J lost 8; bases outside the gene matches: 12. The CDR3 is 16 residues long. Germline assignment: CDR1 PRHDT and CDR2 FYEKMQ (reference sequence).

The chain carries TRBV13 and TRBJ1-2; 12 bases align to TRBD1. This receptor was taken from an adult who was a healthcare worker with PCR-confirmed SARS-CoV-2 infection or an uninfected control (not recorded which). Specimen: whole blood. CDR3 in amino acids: CASSPPGTGGVGGYTF. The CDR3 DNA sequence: TGTGCCAGCAGCCCCCCCGGGACAGGGGGCGTAGGAGGCTACACCTTC.